This T cell receptor (beta chain) was sequenced for a study of cytomegalovirus exposure and HLA in healthy donors. For this clone: Its cognate antigen is unknown.

CDR1 SGDLS and CDR2 YYNGEE come from the germline V gene. V dropped 4 bases and J dropped 5; count of bases not matched to a gene: 10. The CDR3 totals 16 residues. This table comes from immunoSEQ multiplex PCR, and its TCRdb copy is limited to in-frame clones, with some not included. The top ten hold around 12% of the sample, which has 250,000 or so clones, more than 85% seen once. Findings of the study overall: Investigators reported fewer than 200 TCR beta chains as tied to cytomegalovirus.

The sequenced material came from PBMCs. J is TRBJ2-2 and V is TRBV9; 8 bases agree with TRBD2. The sequence derives from a man aged 18-30 years in good health and CMV-seropositive. This chain's CDR3 is CASSKLGRAGTGELFF. In DNA, the CDR3 is TGTGCCAGCAGCAAACTCGGGAGGGCCGGGACCGGGGAGCTGTTTTTT.